This TCR beta chain was obtained from a study of OX40 agonist ivuxolimab in advanced cancers. Study in general: Each patient was given ivuxolimab into a vein every 2 weeks, at 0.01 to 10 mg/kg.

Patients had blood sampled at baseline and again on cycle 4 day 1 and cycle 7 day 1. This clone appeared once. Its antigen remains unknown. Germline V gene data show CDR1 as SGHTA and CDR2 as FQGNSA. Trimming stripped 0 bases from V and 1 base from J, with 10 bases between. The CDR3 contains 16 residues. Notes on the study in general: Also present in some nonresponders was a low level of normalized T-cell clonal expansion.

Measured with immunoSEQ multiplex PCR; TCRdb has only the in-frame clones, and not every one. The sample records roughly 74,000 clones, over 85% being singletons. This clonotype originated in an adult with an advanced solid tumor such as melanoma, head and neck, liver or kidney cancer. The source material was CD4+ or CD8+ T cells sorted from blood, sampled in a trial of the OX40 agonist ivuxolimab. The rearrangement uses TRBV7-2 and TRBJ2-1; D is possibly TRBD2 (5 bases). CDR3 sequence reads: CASSLARVPSYNEQFF. The DNA for the CDR3 is TGTGCCAGCAGCTTAGCGCGGGTACCTTCCTACAATGAGCAGTTCTTC. Complete variable domain (other parts from reference TRBV7-2 and TRBJ2-1): GAGVSQSPSNKVTEKGKDVELRCDPISGHTALYWYRQSLGQGLEFLIYFQGNSAPDKSGLPSDRFSAERTGGSVSTLTIQRTQQEDSAVYLCASSLARVPSYNEQFFGPGTRLTVL.